This TCR beta chain appears in the sequencing data of a study of monozygotic twins with inflammatory bowel disease. Whole-study results and caveats: Healthy co-twins showed greater TCRbeta diversity (inverse Simpson) than IBD patients. No single strong signal or clonotype associated with IBD was supported. Possibly because of limited power, concordant and discordant twins showed no difference in repertoire similarity.

Notes on this clonotype: What it binds is not known.

The length of the CDR3 is 15 residues. The germline V gene encodes CDR1 SGHRS and CDR2 YFSETQ. Both TCRalpha and TCRbeta cDNA were subjected to two nested PCRs lasting about 16 and 10 cycles. TCRdb processed the 5' RACE reads again and assigns one entry to each CDR3 protein, with no DNA. The sample features about 160,000 distinct CDR3 sequences, with about 2.7% in its top ten. The TCR was taken from a human donor with ulcerative colitis or Crohn's disease, or a healthy co-twin of an affected twin (not recorded which). This chain joins TRBV5-1 and TRBJ2-1; TCRdb's D call, TRBD2, is unchecked because there is no DNA. The sample consisted of blood. CDR3 protein: CASSLVPRENNEQFF.